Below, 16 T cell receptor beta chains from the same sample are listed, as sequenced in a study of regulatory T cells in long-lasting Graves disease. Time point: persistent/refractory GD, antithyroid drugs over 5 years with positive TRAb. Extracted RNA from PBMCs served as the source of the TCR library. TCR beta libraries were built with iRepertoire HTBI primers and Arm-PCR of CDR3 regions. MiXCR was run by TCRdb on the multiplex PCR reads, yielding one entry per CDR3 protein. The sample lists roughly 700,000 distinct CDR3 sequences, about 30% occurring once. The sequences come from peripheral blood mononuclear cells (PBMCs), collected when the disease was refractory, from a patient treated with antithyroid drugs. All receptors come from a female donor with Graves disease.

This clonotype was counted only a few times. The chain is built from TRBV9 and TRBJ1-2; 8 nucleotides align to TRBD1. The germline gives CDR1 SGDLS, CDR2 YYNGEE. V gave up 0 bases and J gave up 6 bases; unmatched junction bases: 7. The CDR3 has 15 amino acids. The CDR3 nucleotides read TGTGCCAGCAGCGTAGAGGTCAGGGGGCAGAATGGCTACACCTTC. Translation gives CASSVEVRGQNGYTF. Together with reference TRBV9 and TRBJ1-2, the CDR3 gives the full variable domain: DSGVTQTPKHLITATGQRVTLRCSPRSGDLSVYWYQQSLDQGLQFLIQYYNGEERAKGNILERFSAQQFPDLHSELNLSSLELGDSALYFCASSVEVRGQNGYTFGSGTRLTVV.

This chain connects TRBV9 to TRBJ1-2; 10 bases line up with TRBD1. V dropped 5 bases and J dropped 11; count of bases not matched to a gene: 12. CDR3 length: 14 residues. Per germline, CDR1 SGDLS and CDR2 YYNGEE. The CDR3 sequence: CASRTAGTGDPYTF. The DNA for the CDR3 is TGTGCCAGCAGAACCGCCGGGACAGGGGACCCATACACCTTC. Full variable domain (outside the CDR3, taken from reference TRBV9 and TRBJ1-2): DSGVTQTPKHLITATGQRVTLRCSPRSGDLSVYWYQQSLDQGLQFLIQYYNGEERAKGNILERFSAQQFPDLHSELNLSSLELGDSALYFCASRTAGTGDPYTFGSGTRLTVV.

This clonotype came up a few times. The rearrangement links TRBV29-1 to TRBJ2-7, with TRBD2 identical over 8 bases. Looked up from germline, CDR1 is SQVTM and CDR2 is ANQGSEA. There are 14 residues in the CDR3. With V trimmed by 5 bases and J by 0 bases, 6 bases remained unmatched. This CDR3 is CSVRGGSTSYEQYF. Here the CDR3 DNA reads TGCAGCGTTCGGGGGGGCTCTACCTCCTACGAGCAGTACTTC.

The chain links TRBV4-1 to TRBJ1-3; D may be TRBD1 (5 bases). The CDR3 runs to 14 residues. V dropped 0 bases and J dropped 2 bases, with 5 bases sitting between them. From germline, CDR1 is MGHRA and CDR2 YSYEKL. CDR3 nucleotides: TGCGCCAGCAGCCAAGAGGGACCTGGAAACACCATATATTTT. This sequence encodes CASSQEGPGNTIYF.

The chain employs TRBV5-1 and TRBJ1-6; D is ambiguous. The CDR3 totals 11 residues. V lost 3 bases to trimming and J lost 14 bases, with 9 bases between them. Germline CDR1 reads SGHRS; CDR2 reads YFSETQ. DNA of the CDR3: TGCGCCAGCAGCTGGGGTGAAACCCTCCACTTT. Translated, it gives CASSWGETLHF.

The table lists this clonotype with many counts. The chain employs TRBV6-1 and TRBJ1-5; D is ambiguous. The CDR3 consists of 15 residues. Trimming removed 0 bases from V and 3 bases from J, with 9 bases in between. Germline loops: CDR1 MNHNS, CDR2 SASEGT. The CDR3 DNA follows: TGTGCCAGCAGTGAAGCGGGAGGGTTCAATCAGCCCCAGCATTTT. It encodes CASSEAGGFNQPQHF.

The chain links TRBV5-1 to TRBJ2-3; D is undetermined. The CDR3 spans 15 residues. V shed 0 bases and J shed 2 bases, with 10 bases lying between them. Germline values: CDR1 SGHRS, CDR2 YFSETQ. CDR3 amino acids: CASSLDGSHTDTQYF. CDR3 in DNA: TGCGCCAGCAGCTTGGACGGCTCCCACACAGATACGCAGTATTTT.

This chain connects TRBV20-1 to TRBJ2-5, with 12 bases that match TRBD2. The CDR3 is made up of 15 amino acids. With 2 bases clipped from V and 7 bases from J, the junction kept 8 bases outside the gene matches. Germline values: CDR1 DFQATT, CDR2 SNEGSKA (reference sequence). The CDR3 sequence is CSARKLAGGTSTQYF. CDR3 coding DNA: TGCAGTGCTAGAAAGCTAGCGGGGGGGACCTCGACCCAGTACTTC.

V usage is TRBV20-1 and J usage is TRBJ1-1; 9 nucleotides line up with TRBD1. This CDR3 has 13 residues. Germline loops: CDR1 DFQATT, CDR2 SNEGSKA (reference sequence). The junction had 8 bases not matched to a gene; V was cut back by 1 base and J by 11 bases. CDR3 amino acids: CSARGPGTGTAFF. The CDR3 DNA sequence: TGCAGTGCTAGAGGCCCCGGGACAGGGACGGCTTTCTTT.

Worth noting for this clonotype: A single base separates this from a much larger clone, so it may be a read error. This chain's CDR3 is CASRPSAAGTEAFF. The CDR3, as DNA: TGTGCCAGCAGACCCAGTGCGGCAGGCACTGAAGCTTTCTTT. The chain is built from TRBV12-3 or TRBV12-4 and TRBJ1-1; D gene ambiguous. Deletions cut 6 bases from V and 4 bases from J, with 15 bases between. The CDR3 has 14 amino acids.

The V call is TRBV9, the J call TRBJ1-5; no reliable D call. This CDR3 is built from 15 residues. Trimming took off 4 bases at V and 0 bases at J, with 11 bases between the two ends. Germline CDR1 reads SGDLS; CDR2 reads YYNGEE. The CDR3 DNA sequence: TGTGCCAGCAGCAAACACGGAAATAGCAATCAGCCCCAGCATTTT. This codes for CASSKHGNSNQPQHF.

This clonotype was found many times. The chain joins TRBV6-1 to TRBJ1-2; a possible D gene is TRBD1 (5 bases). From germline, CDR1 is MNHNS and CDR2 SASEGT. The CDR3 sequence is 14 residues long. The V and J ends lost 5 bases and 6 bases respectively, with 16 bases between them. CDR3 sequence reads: CASSPRGRVNGYTF. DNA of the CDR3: TGTGCCAGCAGTCCCCGTGGCAGGGTCAATGGCTACACCTTC.

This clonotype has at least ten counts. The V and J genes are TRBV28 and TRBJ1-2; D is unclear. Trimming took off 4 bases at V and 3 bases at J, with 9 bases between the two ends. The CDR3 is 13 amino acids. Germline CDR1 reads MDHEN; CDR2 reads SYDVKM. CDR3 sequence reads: CASSYEGDYGYTF. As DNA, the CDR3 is TGTGCCAGCAGTTACGAGGGCGACTATGGCTACACCTTC.

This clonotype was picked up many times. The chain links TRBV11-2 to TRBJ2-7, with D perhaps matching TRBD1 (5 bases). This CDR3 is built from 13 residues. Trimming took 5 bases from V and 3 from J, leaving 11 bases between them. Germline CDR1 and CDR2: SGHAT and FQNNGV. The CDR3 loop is CASSPRTNYEQYF. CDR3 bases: TGTGCCAGCAGCCCTCGGACAAACTACGAGCAGTACTTC. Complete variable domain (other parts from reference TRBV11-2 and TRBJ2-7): EAGVAQSPRYKIIEKRQSVAFWCNPISGHATLYWYQQILGQGPKLLIQFQNNGVVDDSQLPKDRFSAERLKGVDSTLKIQPAKLEDSAVYLCASSPRTNYEQYFGPGTRLTVT.

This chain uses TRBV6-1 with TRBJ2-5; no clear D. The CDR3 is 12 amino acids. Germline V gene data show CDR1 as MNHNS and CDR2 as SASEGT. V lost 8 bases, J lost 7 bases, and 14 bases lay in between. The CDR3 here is CASYNTLGTQYF. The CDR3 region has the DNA TGTGCCAGCTACAACACCCTGGGGACCCAGTACTTC.

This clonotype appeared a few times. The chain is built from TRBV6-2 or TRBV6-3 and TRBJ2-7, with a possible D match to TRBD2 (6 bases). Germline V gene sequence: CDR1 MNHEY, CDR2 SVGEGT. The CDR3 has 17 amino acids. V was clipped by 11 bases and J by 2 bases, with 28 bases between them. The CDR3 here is CAARGDFPPRNPYEQYF. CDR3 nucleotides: TGTGCCGCACGTGGGGACTTCCCTCCCCGAAACCCCTACGAGCAGTACTTC.